These T cell receptor beta chains were read from a single sample in a study of blood T cell repertoires in COVID-19. The data were produced by immunoSEQ multiplex PCR, yet TCRdb's version contains in-frame clones alone and is incomplete. The sample shows about 150,000 clones, around 85% of them seen only once. The sample consisted of peripheral blood. These receptors were taken from a man in his 60s with COVID-19, enrolled during active disease. The CDR3 runs from the conserved cysteine through the conserved F or W.

v_gene: TRBV9; len: 15; CDR3aa: CASSVEALFGETQYF
v_gene: TRBV7-8; len: 13; CDR3aa: CASSPASGYGYTF
v_gene: TRBV10-2; len: 13; CDR3aa: CASTLTHYNEQFF
v_gene: TRBV3-1/TRBV3-2; len: 14; CDR3aa: CASTERGRGNTIYF
v_gene: TRBV10-3; len: 16; CDR3aa: CAISELDRGKSGELFF
v_gene: TRBV6-5; len: 15; CDR3aa: CASRTQAVNTGELFF
v_gene: TRBV6-4; len: 15; CDR3aa: CASSDGLAAHNEQFF
v_gene: TRBV6-2/TRBV6-3; len: 14; CDR3aa: CATTPGQWATEAFF
v_gene: TRBV6-5; len: 16; CDR3aa: CASSSRDRDTNYGYTF
v_gene: TRBV27; len: 13; CDR3aa: CASTETAGGEQFF
v_gene: TRBV19; len: 14; CDR3aa: CASSPTGSNYGYTF
v_gene: TRBV30; len: 16; CDR3aa: CAWSGQFSVAYNEQFF
v_gene: TRBV27; len: 12; CDR3aa: CASSFSGDGYTF
v_gene: TRBV19; len: 15; CDR3aa: CASGKTGGITGELFF
v_gene: TRBV27; len: 16; CDR3aa: CASSRLPGQAVYEQYF
v_gene: TRBV6-5; len: 14; CDR3aa: CASSYGQGGTEAFF
v_gene: TRBV30; len: 15; CDR3aa: CAEGQGFSSYNEQFF
v_gene: TRBV9; len: 13; CDR3aa: CASSVVLAGEQYF
v_gene: TRBV29-1; len: 12; CDR3aa: CSGDRVNTEAFF
v_gene: TRBV6-5; len: 14; CDR3aa: CASSPNSGGHEQYF
v_gene: TRBV2; len: 15; CDR3aa: CASSEGVQGGYEQYF
v_gene: TRBV24-1; len: 16; CDR3aa: CATSDPGTGATGELFF
v_gene: TRBV9; len: 15; CDR3aa: CASSVTGVSGNTIYF
v_gene: TRBV28; len: 14; CDR3aa: CASSWDRGRFGYTF
v_gene: TRBV6-5; len: 12; CDR3aa: CASSLKGLGYTF
v_gene: TRBV24-1; len: 16; CDR3aa: CATSDLLAGGLNEQFF
v_gene: TRBV6-4; len: 16; CDR3aa: CASSDLGGGRLNEQFF
v_gene: TRBV7-2; len: 15; CDR3aa: CASSARGQAPGGYTF
v_gene: TRBV27; len: 19; CDR3aa: CASSFQGSPGRGLYSPLHF
v_gene: TRBV3-1/TRBV3-2; len: 15; CDR3aa: CASSQDGGRIEKLFF
v_gene: TRBV5-1; len: 15; CDR3aa: CASSFGRVSSYEQYF
v_gene: TRBV6-2/TRBV6-3; len: 15; CDR3aa: CASSPRLAGLNEQFF
v_gene: TRBV18; len: 15; CDR3aa: CASSLRTGATYEQYF
v_gene: TRBV5-3; len: 14; CDR3aa: CARSLHATNEKLFF
v_gene: TRBV5-5; len: 14; CDR3aa: CASSLEGGRQPQHF
v_gene: TRBV28; len: 18; CDR3aa: CASSSPGRGGREGEKLFF
v_gene: TRBV2; len: 14; CDR3aa: CASSIRDSYNEQFF
v_gene: TRBV7-9; len: 15; CDR3aa: CASSSWTGGPYGYTF
v_gene: TRBV5-5; len: 15; CDR3aa: CASSLAGGPVTEAFF
v_gene: TRBV28; len: 13; CDR3aa: CASSANRGQPQHF
v_gene: TRBV19; len: 18; CDR3aa: CASSGTRAGGGRRAEAFF
v_gene: TRBV19; len: 14; CDR3aa: CASTPGGTNQPQHF
v_gene: TRBV6-5; len: 12; CDR3aa: CASRTTGDEQYF
v_gene: TRBV11-2; len: 18; CDR3aa: CASSLGRGRGTHTDTQYF
v_gene: TRBV13; len: 15; CDR3aa: CASSIKTVINEKLFF
v_gene: TRBV12-3/TRBV12-4; len: 13; CDR3aa: CASTTVQGSGYTF
v_gene: TRBV18; len: 15; CDR3aa: CASSPPQRVDNEQFF
v_gene: TRBV28; len: 14; CDR3aa: CASRWDMGNSPLHF
v_gene: TRBV7-2; len: 14; CDR3aa: CASSFRGRGTEAFF
v_gene: TRBV11-3; len: 13; CDR3aa: CASSPTSTGELFF
v_gene: TRBV30; len: 13; CDR3aa: CAWSEHENTEAFF
v_gene: TRBV15; len: 16; CDR3aa: CATSRDTTGLGQPQHF
v_gene: TRBV6-2/TRBV6-3; len: 15; CDR3aa: CASSSQGGLTGELFF
v_gene: TRBV2; len: 16; CDR3aa: CASSLQLAGGRNEQFF